This is a list of T cell receptor beta chains from one sample in a study of blood T cell repertoires in COVID-19. Clones were read by immunoSEQ multiplex PCR, and TCRdb kept only the in-frame ones, dropping some. The table lists approximately 200,000 clones, roughly 88% of them singletons. The sequenced sample consisted of peripheral blood. These receptors all come from a woman under 40 with acute or convalescent COVID-19. CDR3s include the opening cysteine and the closing phenylalanine or tryptophan. A D gene is named only where the DNA matches it firmly. Some rows have no size entry. The others give once, few or many, or a class for an expanded clone.

TRBJ1-5	.	TRBV29-1	.	TGCAGCGCCCGACTGGGACATAATCAGCCCCAGCATTTT	CSARLGHNQPQHF
TRBJ2-2	.	TRBV19	.	TGTGCCAGTAATGCAGTTAACACCGGGGAGCTGTTTTTT	CASNAVNTGELFF
TRBJ1-4	.	TRBV11-2	.	TGTGCCAGCAGCCGCGATTCGACAGGCGACCCTACATTT	CASSRDSTGDPTF
TRBJ1-2	.	TRBV2	.	TGTGCCAGCAGTTGGGACTCCAATGGGAGCTATGGCTACACCTTC	CASSWDSNGSYGYTF
TRBJ1-1	.	TRBV28	.	TGTGCCAGCACAACCCCCCGCCGGGGGGCAGGCACTGAAGCTTTCTTT	CASTTPRRGAGTEAFF
TRBJ2-7	.	TRBV9	.	TGTGCCAGCAGCGTAGGCCCCAGGGCCCCCTACGAGCAGTACTTC	CASSVGPRAPYEQYF
TRBJ2-3	TRBD2	TRBV5-5	.	TGTGCCAGCAGCTGGAGCGGGAGGGCCTCGGATACGCAGTATTTT	CASSWSGRASDTQYF
TRBJ2-2	.	TRBV3-1/TRBV3-2	.	TGTGCCAGCACCCGACGGGGGAACACCGGGGAGCTGTTTTTT	CASTRRGNTGELFF
TRBJ2-1	TRBD1	TRBV5-6	.	TGTGCCAGCAGCGCACGACAGGGGGCGGATGAGCAGTTCTTC	CASSARQGADEQFF
TRBJ2-7	.	TRBV5-5	few	TGTGCCAGCAGTACCTCCACAGGGAGCTCCTACGAGCAGTACTTC	CASSTSTGSSYEQYF
TRBJ2-7	TRBD2	TRBV5-1	.	TGCGCCAGCAGCTTGGCCATGGGGGGGGTGGGGAGCTACGAGCAGTACTTC	CASSLAMGGVGSYEQYF
TRBJ2-2	TRBD2	TRBV28	.	TGTGCCAGCAGCTCCGGGACTAGCGTCGGACGGGAGCTGTTTTTT	CASSSGTSVGRELFF
TRBJ2-7	.	TRBV27	.	TGTGCCAGCAGTTTACCTTTGACAGCGTACGAGCAGTACTTC	CASSLPLTAYEQYF
TRBJ1-3	.	TRBV6-5	.	TGTGCCGCTACCTCGGGCTCTGGAAACACCATATATTTT	CAATSGSGNTIYF
TRBJ2-7	.	TRBV27	.	TGTGCCAGCAGTCCCGGGGGAGGAGCGGTCTCCTACGAGCAGTACTTC	CASSPGGGAVSYEQYF
TRBJ1-1	TRBD1	TRBV28	.	TGTGCCAGCAAACAGGGGATGAACACTGAAGCTTTCTTT	CASKQGMNTEAFF
TRBJ2-7	.	TRBV10-1	.	TGCGCCAGCAGCCCCAGGGAAGGTTACGAGCAGTACTTC	CASSPREGYEQYF
TRBJ2-1	TRBD1	TRBV3-1/TRBV3-2	.	TGTGCCAGCAGCCCGAAAACAGGGACAGCCTACAATGAGCAGTTCTTC	CASSPKTGTAYNEQFF
TRBJ1-1	.	TRBV2	.	TGTGCCAGCAGGGCGAACACTGAAGCTTTCTTT	CASRANTEAFF
TRBJ2-7	.	TRBV5-4	.	TGTGCCAGCAGCTTGTTCCTTAATCCCTACGAGCAGTACTTC	CASSLFLNPYEQYF
TRBJ2-7	.	TRBV7-9	.	TGTGCCAGCAGCTTAGGGCGCTCAGGCGAGCAGTACTTC	CASSLGRSGEQYF
TRBJ1-1	.	TRBV6-5	.	TGTGCCAGCAGACCGGACAGAATGAACACTGAAGCTTTCTTT	CASRPDRMNTEAFF
TRBJ1-1	.	TRBV6-5	.	TGTGCCAGCAGTCCTAGAGGGTACACTGAAGCTTTCTTT	CASSPRGYTEAFF
TRBJ2-1	TRBD1	TRBV28	.	TGTGCCAGCAGTCGAGGGGGCCCCAACTACAATGAGCAGTTCTTC	CASSRGGPNYNEQFF
TRBJ2-3	.	TRBV5-1	few	TGCGCCAGCAGTCCCGGCGGCGGCACAGATACGCAGTATTTT	CASSPGGGTDTQYF
TRBJ2-2	.	TRBV5-1	.	TGCGCCAGCAGCTTAAGTACACCCGCCGGGGAGCTGTTTTTT	CASSLSTPAGELFF
TRBJ2-1	TRBD2	TRBV4-1	.	TGCGCCAGCAGCCAAAAGGAACGGACTAGCGTCAATGAGCAGTTCTTC	CASSQKERTSVNEQFF
TRBJ2-3	.	TRBV6-5	.	TGTGCCAGCAGCGTAGCGGAACTCCCCGATACGCAGTATTTT	CASSVAELPDTQYF
TRBJ1-2	TRBD1	TRBV12-3/TRBV12-4	.	TGTGCCACCAGGGGACAGGAAAACGTAGGCTACACCTTC	CATRGQENVGYTF
TRBJ2-5	.	TRBV6-5	.	TGTGCCAGCAGTTACGTGAGTCTCCAAGAGACCCAGTACTTC	CASSYVSLQETQYF
TRBJ2-1	.	TRBV3-1/TRBV3-2	.	TGTGCCAGCAGCTCTTACCAGGATGAGCAGTTCTTC	CASSSYQDEQFF
TRBJ2-5	TRBD2	TRBV6-2/TRBV6-3	.	TGTGCCAGCAGTCGCCCGGGACTAGCGGGAGAGACCCAGTACTTC	CASSRPGLAGETQYF
TRBJ2-1	.	TRBV5-1	.	TGCGCCAGCAGCAATGGGGCTAGATCGGATGAGCAGTTCTTC	CASSNGARSDEQFF
TRBJ2-5	.	TRBV24-1	.	TGTGCCACCAGTGACCCCCAAGGGGCTGAGACCCAGTACTTC	CATSDPQGAETQYF
TRBJ1-2	TRBD1	TRBV5-5	.	TGTGCCAGCAGCGTGGACAGGGGGGGATATGGCTACACCTTC	CASSVDRGGYGYTF
TRBJ1-3	.	TRBV19	.	TGTGCCAGTAGTGCGACATCAAGCCTCTCTGGAAACACCATATATTTT	CASSATSSLSGNTIYF
TRBJ1-1	TRBD1	TRBV10-3	few	TGTGCCATCAGATCCCCCCAGGGGGAAGATGGAAACACTGAAGCTTTCTTT	CAIRSPQGEDGNTEAFF
TRBJ1-1	.	TRBV10-3	.	TGTGCCATCAGTGAGACCAGGGCCGGGAACACTGAAGCTTTCTTT	CAISETRAGNTEAFF